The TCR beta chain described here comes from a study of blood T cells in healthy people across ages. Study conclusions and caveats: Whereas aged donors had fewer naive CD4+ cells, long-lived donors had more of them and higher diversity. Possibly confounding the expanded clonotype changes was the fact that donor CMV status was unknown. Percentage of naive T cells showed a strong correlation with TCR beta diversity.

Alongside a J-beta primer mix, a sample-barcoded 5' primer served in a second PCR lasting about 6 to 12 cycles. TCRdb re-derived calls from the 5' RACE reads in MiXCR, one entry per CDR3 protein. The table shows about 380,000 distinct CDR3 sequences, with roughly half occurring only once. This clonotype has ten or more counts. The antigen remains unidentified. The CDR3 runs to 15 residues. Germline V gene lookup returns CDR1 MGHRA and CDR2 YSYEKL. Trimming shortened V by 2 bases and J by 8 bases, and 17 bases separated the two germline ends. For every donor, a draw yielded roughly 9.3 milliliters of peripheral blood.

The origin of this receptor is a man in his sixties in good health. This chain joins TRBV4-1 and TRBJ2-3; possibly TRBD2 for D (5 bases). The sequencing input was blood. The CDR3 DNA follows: TGCGCCAGCAGCCAATACCCCGAGGGTAGAGGTACGCAGTATTTT. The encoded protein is CASSQYPEGRGTQYF.